The source of this T cell receptor beta chain is a study of cytomegalovirus exposure and HLA in healthy donors (TCRdb year 2017). About the study as a whole: An earlier analysis of roughly 500 of the donors reported 250 to 300 Gb of sequence data and around 110 million unique TCR beta sequences from 150 million to 200 million T cells. Alongside the repertoire data, information on donor age, sex, ethnicity and CMV serostatus was compiled. Four or five DR-DQ haplotypes were handled as single units for association and clustering because linkage in the cohort was strong. An early release that covered about 600 HLA-typed donors contained approximately 300 gigabases of sequencing data and 75 million to 100 million unique TCR sequences. An earlier analysis of 500 to 750 of the donors applied high-throughput TCR beta sequencing to assess whether each TCR beta V gene segment acted as functional or pseudogenic. A later analysis re-examined previously published TCR beta repertoires from just over 650 donors and added high-resolution HLA genotyping to investigate patterns of TCR occurrence. A separate validation cohort of roughly 130 different subjects was used in addition to the roughly 670-subject first cohort. Typing coverage differed by locus: A, B, C, DRB1 and DQB1 were typed in roughly 620-630 donors, DQA1 in around 500, DPA1 in approximately 600, and DPB1 in approximately 450. In a later genetic analysis, genome-wide SNP genotypes for about 55% of the roughly 670 donors were used, and that subset was treated as a discovery cohort. In the later analysis, no new phenotypic data were used to find candidate immune exposures; instead, reliance was placed on TCR beta sequences and their occurrence across donors. Class I and class II HLA loci were covered by the typing at four-digit resolution. Across approximately 420 genotyped donors of the cohort, an average of roughly 200,000 unique TCR beta nucleotide sequences per donor were sequenced, and approximately 19% of those sequences were non-productive. To predict cytomegalovirus infection status, the study brought together high-throughput TCR immunosequencing, statistical association of individual TCRs with disease status, and machine learning. Every discovery cohort repertoire had been produced on one sequencing platform. The study aimed to test whether cataloging public T cell receptors could reveal signatures of past pathogen exposure. Of the roughly 400 genotyped donors, 80% to 90% were placed in the genetic ancestry cluster associated with self-reported Caucasian donors. The study used immunosequencing to profile the T cell repertoires of approximately 630 subjects and linked those repertoires to cytomegalovirus serostatus. Results and caveats for the whole study, not just this receptor: Most CMV-associated TCR beta chains appeared to be HLA-restricted in a later analysis, and the HLA associations seemed to be driven largely by CMV exposure. The presence/absence analyses assumed that sequencing depth was roughly uniform across donors, and that assumption may not be true. Strong co-occurrence of HLA alleles, especially DR and DQ, made assigning TCR associations to individual alleles difficult. Most TCR sequences were observed very rarely across donors, whereas some public TCRs were present in many individuals. The authors suggested that the approach could potentially be extended to other disease states and immunological phenotypes. Compared with the approximately 700-donor mean, donors in an Asian-associated ancestry cluster had fewer N-insertions in productive TCRs, according to a later genetic analysis. In both the original and validation cohorts, the classifier was reported to diagnose cytomegalovirus status with high specificity and sensitivity. In an earlier analysis of approximately 590 of the donors, most TCR beta V segments appeared in productive rearrangements about 87% or about 30% of the time, broadly matching IMGT annotations. In vitro tests confirmed that a few of the cytomegalovirus-associated TCR beta chains recognize cytomegalovirus antigens. A later analysis reported that several top co-occurrence clusters appeared linked to parvovirus B19, influenza, CMV and Epstein-Barr virus. In a later genetic analysis, a missense DCLRE1C variant was associated with V-gene and J-gene trimming of TCR beta chains, and the association was replicated in an independent cohort. A cluster of highly shared sequence variants was judged likely to represent a technical artifact of the sequencing pipeline. According to a later analysis, TCR association rates differed among HLA loci, with DRB1 alleles showing the most associated TCRs and HLA-C alleles showing the fewest. A later analysis found that HLA-associated TCR beta chains were more clonally expanded and had lower generation probabilities than equally common non-associated chains. The earlier analysis of 587 of the donors excluded some 15 rarely observed V segments, including chromosome 9 orphons, because counts were too low. A further reported finding was that TCR beta sequences accurately predicted the HLA-A and HLA-B alleles for most subjects in the first cohort. Immune exposure information for the cohort was limited to CMV serostatus. Because HLA typing was missing for some donors at each locus, association tests included only the typed subset. Linkage disequilibrium might explain the correlated functional status among segregating V segments, but an unknown experimental factor could not be ruled out. A total of about 180 TCR beta chains were listed by the study as associated with cytomegalovirus. The 87-base-pair reads could not distinguish some IMGT-functional V segments, including TRBV6-2 and TRBV6-3, so those segments were excluded. This cohort had only TCR beta chains sequenced, and the lack of alpha or paired-chain data limited which features could be detected. In a later analysis, some 18,000 TCR beta sequences were associated with specific HLA alleles at a false discovery rate of 0.05.

On this clone: Its antigen target is currently unknown. Qualities for individual bases were not recorded, and no much larger clone is one base off.

Reading the germline V gene (reference sequence) gives CDR1 SEHNR and CDR2 FQNEAQ. Unmatched junction bases come to 11, with V trimmed by 1 base and J by 6 bases. Spanning cysteine to phenylalanine, the CDR3 consists of 16 amino acids. Only CDR3 DNA remains: 48 bases, in frame from the first base. Library generation was performed with the immunoSEQ multiplex PCR assay. A mixture of 60 forward primers for TCR Vbeta segments and 13 reverse primers for TCR Jbeta segments was used in the multiplex PCR. A multiplex PCR assay on genomic DNA amplified the CDR3 region of rearranged TCR beta genes. The Illumina HiSeq System was used to sequence the amplified TCR beta libraries as 87-base-pair reads. The source study handled its data this way. Across the 700 or so repertoires, a later analysis counted some 80 million unique TCR beta chains, roughly 11 million of which were shared by at least two donors. To remove PCR and sequencing errors, raw reads were error-corrected and collapsed into unique sequences using a nearest-neighbor algorithm that merged closely related sequences. To assign V, D and J gene segments, CDR3 sequences were aligned to IMGT reference sequences. For a sequence to be retained, at least a six-nucleotide match to both a V gene segment and a J gene segment was required. A rearrangement was called productive if the CDR3 had no stop codons and remained in frame with V and J, and every other rearrangement was called non-productive. CDR3 was defined according to IMGT convention as the region running from the second conserved V-encoded cysteine to the conserved J-encoded phenylalanine. In an earlier analysis of more than 550 of the donors, sequences lacking an unambiguous match to a single V gene segment were excluded. An earlier analysis of 587 of the donors called V segments functional above 56.7% productive rearrangements and segregating when the between-donor standard deviation exceeded 5%. A statistical classification framework was built to diagnose cytomegalovirus status from the catalog of TCR beta chain sequences. In a later analysis, TCR nucleotide sequences were compared against IMGT/GENE-DB human TR gene sequences so that V and J genes could be assigned. Using the TCRdist pipeline, a later analysis assigned CDR3 sequences along with most-parsimonious VDJ recombination scenarios. In a later analysis, every TCR beta chain was defined by the combination of its CDR3 amino acid sequence and its V-gene family, and reads without a unique V-gene family were dropped. A later analysis removed several hundred highly shared, low-generation-probability nucleotide sequences to deal with suspected cross-contamination and a sequencing artifact. In a later analysis, a clonal expansion index was calculated for each public chain from normalized within-repertoire ranks of inferred template counts. In a later analysis, generation probabilities were computed using a VDJ recombination model fitted to out-of-frame rearrangements, and the results were checked against IGoR. A later analysis scored TCR-TCR, TCR-HLA and TCR-CMV co-occurrence with hypergeometric tests, applying a repertoire-size bias correction to TCR pairs. A later analysis estimated false discovery rates by permuting HLA or CMV assignments 20 times. In a later analysis, co-occurring TCRs were grouped using DBSCAN, and TCRdist sequence similarity was added for clustering within HLA-allele-positive subsets. Co-occurrence clustering excluded repertoires with fewer than 30,000 or more than 120,000 public chains, plus five with anomalous nucleotide sharing. As stored in TCRdb, this immuneACCESS dataset retains in-frame rearrangements with V and J assigned. A fraction of the clones does not appear; measured against another copy, unresolved V genes explain less than half of the discrepancy, and the remainder lacks a known reason. Clone size and V and J calls were adopted from that table, with D and trimming inferred from the DNA. The sample table records fewer than 200,000 clones; nearly 80% of these occur just once. Clones ranked in the top ten supply 6% to 7% of the sample.

The cohort consisted of approximately 670 healthy bone marrow donors. All cohort members were sampled while nominally healthy, although unrecorded immune exposures were likely present. The donor was CMV seropositive and was included in the group of approximately 300 seropositive cohort members. A peripheral blood sample was collected from each donor, and TCR beta sequencing was performed on peripheral blood mononuclear cells. The Qiagen DNeasy Blood Extraction Kit was used to extract genomic DNA from the blood cell samples. The source material was PBMCs. This clonotype was sampled from a man aged 35 to 55 in good health and CMV-seropositive. The rearranged segments are TRBV7-9 and TRBJ2-7; 8 middle bases align to TRBD1. The CDR3 protein is CASSLVPRTGQVEQYF. Read as DNA, the sequence is TGTGCCAGCAGCTTAGTTCCCCGGACAGGGCAGGTCGAGCAGTACTTC.